This T cell receptor (beta chain) was identified in a study of cytomegalovirus exposure and HLA in healthy donors. Across the whole study: The 120 validation repertoires used the same platform as the 550 to 700 first-cohort repertoires (as reported by a later analysis). The study, taken as a whole, reports: Most TCR sequences proved rare, with some public TCRs found in many donors.

The donors were members of the validation cohort, which comprised 120 subjects and was separate from the first cohort of 666 subjects. CDR1 is MNHEY, CDR2 SVGAGI, per germline. CDR3 size: 15 residues. Germline trimming cut 6 bases from V and 3 bases from J; bases unmatched to any gene: 11. Assay: immunoSEQ multiplex PCR; the TCRdb copy retains only in-frame clones and omits some. The table includes around 350,000 clones, 70% to 90% detected once. About this clone: As yet, its antigen is unknown.

This sequence joins TRBV6-5 and TRBJ2-7, with 7 bases matching TRBD1. The TCR sequence derives from a woman aged 18-29 years in good health and CMV-seronegative. Sequencing used PBMCs. The CDR3 DNA follows: TGTGCCAGCAGCCGGGACAGACCTTTCATCTACGAGCAGTACTTC. This encodes CASSRDRPFIYEQYF.